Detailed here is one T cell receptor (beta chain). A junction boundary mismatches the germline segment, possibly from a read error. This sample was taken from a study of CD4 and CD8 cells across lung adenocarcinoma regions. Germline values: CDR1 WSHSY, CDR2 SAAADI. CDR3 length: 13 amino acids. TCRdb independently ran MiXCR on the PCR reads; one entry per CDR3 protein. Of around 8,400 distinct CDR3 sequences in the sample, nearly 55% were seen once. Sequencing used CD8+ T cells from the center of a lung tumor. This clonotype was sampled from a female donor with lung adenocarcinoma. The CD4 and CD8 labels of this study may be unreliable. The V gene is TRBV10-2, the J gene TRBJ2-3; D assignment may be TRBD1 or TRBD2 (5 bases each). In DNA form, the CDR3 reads TGCGCCTCCAGGACCGGGGACCCAAACACGCAGTATTTC. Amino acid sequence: CASRTGDPNTQYF.